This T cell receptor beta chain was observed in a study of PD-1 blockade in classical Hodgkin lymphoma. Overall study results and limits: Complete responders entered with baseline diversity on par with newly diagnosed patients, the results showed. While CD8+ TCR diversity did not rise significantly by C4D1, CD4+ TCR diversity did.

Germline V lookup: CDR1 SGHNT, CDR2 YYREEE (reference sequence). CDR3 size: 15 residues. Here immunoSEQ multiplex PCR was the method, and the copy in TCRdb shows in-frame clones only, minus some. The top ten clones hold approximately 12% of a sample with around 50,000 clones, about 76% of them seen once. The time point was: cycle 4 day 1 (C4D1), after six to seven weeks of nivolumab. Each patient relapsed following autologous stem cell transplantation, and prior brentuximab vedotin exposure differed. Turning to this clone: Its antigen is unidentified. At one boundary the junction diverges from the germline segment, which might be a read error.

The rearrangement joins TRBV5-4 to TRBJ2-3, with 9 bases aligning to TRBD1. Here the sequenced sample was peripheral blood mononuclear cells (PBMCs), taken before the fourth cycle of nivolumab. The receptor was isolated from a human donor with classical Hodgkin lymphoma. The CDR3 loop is CASSSGTGSADTQYF. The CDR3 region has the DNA TGCGCCAGCAGCTCTGGGACAGGGTCAGCAGATACGCAGTATTTT.